This T cell receptor beta chain derives from a study of post-analysis software for immune sequencing data. cDNA libraries of TCR beta carried unique molecular identifiers. MiXCR was run by TCRdb on the PCR reads, yielding one entry per CDR3 protein. The data show 750,000 to 950,000 distinct CDR3 sequences, with 35% to 55% seen just once and roughly 4.9% held by the top ten. Study observations and caveats: Included in a set of roughly five TRBV segments more frequent in patients than controls were TRBV5-6, TRBV5-1 and TRBV20-1. People with multiple sclerosis had a significantly lower normalized Chao1 diversity than controls did.

The CDR3 sequence is 12 residues long. V was trimmed by 7 bases and J by 1 base, leaving 11 bases between them. Germline V CDR1 and CDR2: DFQATT, SNEGSKA (reference sequence). This clonotype was seen ten or more times. Its cognate antigen is unknown. Sequences were obtained from blood. The TCR originated in a girl aged 5 to 17 with multiple sclerosis. V is TRBV20-1 and J is TRBJ2-7; D could derive from TRBD1 or TRBD2 (5 bases each). DNA of the CDR3: TGCAGTGTTATAGAGGGGTCCTACGAGCAGTACTTC. This codes for CSVIEGSYEQYF.